These 15 T cell receptor beta chains share one sample of origin, sequenced in a study of tumor-infiltrating lymphocytes in primary liver carcinoma. It was from roughly 20-30 mg of unsorted bulk tissue that RNA and DNA were co-extracted. With about 470 ng total RNA as template and a constant-region primer, TCR beta cDNA was made. Libraries for TCR beta were built through three nested multiplex PCR rounds, which together made up a slightly modified ARM-PCR procedure. A C-beta reverse primer was combined with TRBV1-TRBV30 forward primers in the first two PCR rounds, and each round had around 11 cycles. Using its own MiXCR run on the multiplex PCR reads, TCRdb lists one record per CDR3 protein. Of about 26,000 distinct CDR3 sequences listed, approximately 78% are singletons. The sample comprised liver tumor tissue from sampling region 3. Subset described: tumor region T3, left-lateral pole. The source is a man aged 35-49 years with primary liver carcinoma and hepatitis B virus infection.

This clonotype was observed a handful of times. The chain uses TRBV11-2 and TRBJ2-1; D call uncertain. Per the germline V gene, CDR1 is SGHAT and CDR2 is FQNNGV. V was cut by 3 bases and J by 11 bases, with 8 bases left in between. The CDR3 is 11 amino acids. The CDR3 loop is CASSFLGKQFF. The CDR3 coding sequence is TGTGCCAGCAGCTTTCTGGGTAAGCAGTTCTTC. Filled out from reference TRBV11-2 and TRBJ2-1, the complete variable domain reads EAGVAQSPRYKIIEKRQSVAFWCNPISGHATLYWYQQILGQGPKLLIQFQNNGVVDDSQLPKDRFSAERLKGVDSTLKIQPAKLEDSAVYLCASSFLGKQFFGPGTRLTVL.

For this clonotype: A junction end diverges from the germline sequence, so it may reflect a read error. In DNA form, the CDR3 reads TGTGCCAGCAGCCCAGGGTATAGATCGGAGGATACACAGTATTTT. This translates into CASSPGYRSEDTQYF. The chain links TRBV11-2 to TRBJ2-3; the D gene could be TRBD1 or TRBD2 (5 bases each). The CDR3 has 15 amino acids. Per the germline V gene, CDR1 is SGHAT and CDR2 is FQNNGV.

In the case of this clonotype: The CDR3 does not end in the conserved phenylalanine or tryptophan, so this is likely a read error. V is TRBV5-4 and J is TRBJ2-7; 9 bases are a match to TRBD1. This CDR3 spans 16 amino acids. Germline V gene lookup returns CDR1 SGHNT and CDR2 YYREEE (reference sequence). After removal of 0 bases from V and 4 bases from J, the junction contained 8 bases not matched to a gene. The CDR3 DNA is TGTGCCAGCAGCTTGGGGGGGGGGACAGGGTCTTACGAGCAGTACCTC. It yields the protein CASSLGGGTGSYEQYL.

With respect to this clonotype: The junction departs from the called germline gene at one end, perhaps through a read error. The chain uses TRBV14 and TRBJ2-7, with 10 bases that match TRBD2. The CDR3 has 14 amino acids. CDR1 is SGHDN, CDR2 FVKESK, per germline. CDR3 residues: CASSQAGGGYKQYF. The CDR3 DNA is TGTGCCAGCAGTCAAGCGGGGGGGGGCTACAAGCAGTACTTC. The entire variable domain, with the rest obtained from reference TRBV14 and TRBJ2-7, is as follows: EAGVTQFPSHSVIEKGQTVTLRCDPISGHDNLYWYRRVMGKEIKFLLHFVKESKQDESGMPNNRFLAERTGGTYSTLKVQPAELEDSGVYFCASSQAGGGYKQYFGPGTRLTVT.

Points on this clonotype: The junction departs from germline at one end; a sequencing error may be responsible. The CDR3 DNA is TGCAGCGCTGAGGGGCAGGGCGTCGGGGACATTCAGTATTTC. It codes for CSAEGQGVGDIQYF. The rearrangement joins TRBV29-1 to TRBJ2-4; D perhaps matches TRBD1 (6 bases). Germline V lookup: CDR1 SQVTM, CDR2 ANQGSEA. The CDR3 is made up of 14 amino acids.

As for this clonotype: Germline and junction disagree at one end, which may indicate a read error. The V and J genes are TRBV12-5 and TRBJ2-3; tentatively, D is TRBD2 (5 bases). CDR3 size: 14 residues. The germline CDR1 and CDR2 sequences are LGHNT and FRNRAP. Here the CDR3 DNA reads TGTACTAGTGGCCCTGCGGGCAGCACAGATACGCAGTGTTTT. This translates into CTSGPAGSTDTQCF.

In this sample, this clonotype turned up once. The rearrangement joins TRBV5-4 to TRBJ2-2; D call uncertain. The CDR3 is made up of 13 amino acids. Germline CDR1 and CDR2: SGHNT and YYREEE (reference sequence). V was trimmed by 5 bases and J by 5 bases, leaving 10 bases between them. CDR3 in DNA: TGTGCCAGCAGGTGGATAGGGACCGGGGAGCTGTTTTTT. Translation gives CASRWIGTGELFF.

In regard to this clonotype: The junction departs from the called germline gene at one end, perhaps through a read error. The chain links TRBV4-3 to TRBJ2-2, with TRBD2 matching over 7 bases. CDR3 length equals 16 residues. Germline V lookup: CDR1 LGHNA, CDR2 YSLEER. CDR3: CARSQSPSGNTGVLFF. Written as DNA, the CDR3 is TGCGCCAGAAGCCAATCACCTAGCGGAAACACCGGGGTGCTGTTTTTT.

This chain links TRBV6-6 with TRBJ2-7, with D unclear. Between the trimmed V and J ends, which lost 7 bases and 4 bases, there was a span of 17 bases. Per the germline V gene, CDR1 is MNHNY and CDR2 is SVGAGI (reference sequence). The CDR3 covers 14 residues. The CDR3 region has the DNA TGTGCCAGCAATGTTCTGGTACAGCAATACGAGCAGTACTTC. This gives the protein CASNVLVQQYEQYF.

This clonotype has only one observation. Sequence at one end of the junction differs from germline and may be a read error. This chain joins TRBV24-1 and TRBJ2-6; D may be TRBD1 or TRBD2 (5 bases each). The CDR3 is made up of 18 amino acids. Germline V gives CDR1 KGHDR, CDR2 SFDVKD. The CDR3 spells CPTSDTGTGDSGANVLTF. The CDR3 DNA reads as TGTCCCACCAGTGATACCGGGACGGGTGACTCTGGGGCCAACGTCCTGACTTTC.

The genes are TRBV6-1 and TRBJ2-1; D possibly uses TRBD1 or TRBD2 (7 bases each). CDR1 is MNHNS, CDR2 SASEGT, per germline. Trimming took 2 bases from V and 12 from J, leaving 17 bases between them. This CDR3 has 14 amino acids. This CDR3 reads CASSERGGQYGQFF. The CDR3 DNA follows: TGTGCCAGCAGTGAAAGGGGGGGACAGTATGGGCAGTTCTTC.

For this clonotype: The junction differs from germline at one of its ends, possibly a read error. The V and J genes are TRBV6-1 and TRBJ1-2, with D unresolved. CDR3 length: 16 residues. Germline V gene sequence: CDR1 MNHNS, CDR2 SASEGT. CDR3 nucleotide sequence: TGTACCAGCAGTGAAGGAGTCGGCAGACCTGAGAATGGCTACACCTTC. It is translated as CTSSEGVGRPENGYTF.

About this clonotype: The CDR3 end shows no conserved phenylalanine or tryptophan, and so a read error is likely. V gene TRBV6-1 combines with J gene TRBJ2-7; D may be TRBD1 or TRBD2 (7 bases each). The germline CDR1 and CDR2 sequences are MNHNS and SASEGT. Trimming stripped 4 bases from V and 6 bases from J, with 19 bases between. The CDR3 length is 15 residues. CDR3 coding DNA: TGTGCCAGCAGTGGAGGGGGCTTGGGGGGGATCGAGCAGTACTTA. Protein: CASSGGGLGGIEQYL.

This clonotype was observed once. The junction departs from the called germline gene at one end, perhaps through a read error. This chain connects TRBV6-5 to TRBJ1-4; 7 nucleotides line up with TRBD1. The germline CDR1 and CDR2 sequences are MNHEY and SVGAGI. This CDR3 contains 14 residues. The CDR3 loop is CSSSEKGAEEKLFF. The CDR3 bases are TGTTCCAGCAGTGAAAAGGGGGCTGAGGAAAAACTGTTTTTT.

Only a few counts were recorded for this clonotype. V gene TRBV5-6 combines with J gene TRBJ2-2; 10 bases align to TRBD1. The CDR3 is 15 amino acids. V dropped 5 bases and J dropped 4; count of bases not matched to a gene: 5. Per germline, CDR1 SGHDT and CDR2 YYEEEE. The CDR3 nucleotides are TGTGCCAGCAGTATTGGGACAGGGGCCACCGGGGAGCTGTTTTTT. This codes for CASSIGTGATGELFF.